One and the same sample provided the 22 T cell receptor beta chains below, sequenced in a study of human T cells and chemical hapten exposure. A single record per CDR3 protein comes from TCRdb applying MiXCR to the RACE reads. The sample consists of around 350,000 distinct CDR3 sequences, 5.5% of them appearing once. Time point specified: pre-sensitization, week 0. Documented treatment: therapeutic diphenylcyclopropenone sensitization with weekly scalp DPC. Source: whole blood, taken in connection with sensitization to the hapten diphenylcyclopropenone (DPC). These receptors were obtained from a woman between 18 and 29 years old with alopecia areata. Some clones in this sample may be carry-over from other donors' samples.

This clonotype was detected ten times or more. The rearrangement uses TRBV18 and TRBJ1-5; possibly TRBD1 for D (5 bases). V was trimmed by 3 bases and J by 2 bases, leaving 14 bases between them. The CDR3 sequence is 16 residues long. CDR1 and CDR2 from the germline V gene are KGHSH and LQKENI. DNA for the CDR3: TGTGCCAGCTCACCTGAGGCAGGGATTCGCAATCAGCCCCAGCATTTT. This gives the protein CASSPEAGIRNQPQHF. Variable domain in full (rest from reference TRBV18 and TRBJ1-5): NAGVMQNPRHLVRRRGQEARLRCSPMKGHSHVYWYRQLPEEGLKFMVYLQKENIIDESGMPKERFSAEFPKEGPSILRIQQVVRGDSAAYFCASSPEAGIRNQPQHFGDGTRLSIL.

The gene calls are TRBV7-2 and TRBJ2-2, with D possibly matching TRBD2 (6 bases). This CDR3 has 15 residues. Germline CDR1 and CDR2: SGHTA and FQGNSA. V was pared by 5 bases and J by 10 bases, with 20 bases between. The CDR3 reads CASSPQGGVVEELFF. The CDR3 DNA is TGTGCCAGCAGCCCTCAGGGCGGGGTGGTGGAGGAGCTGTTTTTT.

This clonotype has only a few counts. The genes are TRBV6-4 and TRBJ1-6; D gene ambiguous. The V and J ends lost 5 bases and 7 bases respectively, with 9 bases between them. Germline V CDR1 and CDR2: MRHNA, SNTAGT. CDR3 size: 13 residues. DNA for the CDR3: TGTGCCAGCAGTCGTGGAGCGAATTCACCCCTCCACTTT. Translating gives CASSRGANSPLHF.

This clonotype was counted between two and nine times. CDR3 nucleotide sequence: TGTGCCAGCAGCTTGACCAGACTAGCGGGTTCTTCAGATACGCAGTATTTT. It specifies CASSLTRLAGSSDTQYF. The chain joins TRBV13 to TRBJ2-3; 10 bases agree with TRBD2. CDR1 and CDR2 from the germline V gene are PRHDT and FYEKMQ (reference sequence). The CDR3 totals 17 residues. J gave up 4 bases and V 3 bases, and 10 bases lay outside the gene matches.

V and J are TRBV27 and TRBJ1-5, with TRBD1 as a possible D gene (5 bases). Germline V gene lookup returns CDR1 MNHEY and CDR2 SMNVEV (reference sequence). This CDR3 comprises 14 residues. The V and J ends lost 1 base and 7 bases respectively, with 11 bases between them. In DNA, the CDR3 is TGTGCCAGCAGTTTATTCCAAGGGGACCAGCCCCAGCATTTT. It codes for CASSLFQGDQPQHF.

There are many counts of this clonotype. The V gene is TRBV2, the J gene TRBJ1-2, with D hard to call. Germline-derived CDR1 and CDR2 are SNHLY and FYNNEI. The CDR3 has 12 residues. The germline V and J ends were trimmed by 7 bases and 3 bases, with 9 bases remaining between them. CDR3 in DNA: TGTGCCAGCAAGCGGGAAGACTATGGCTACACCTTC. Amino acids: CASKREDYGYTF. Full variable domain (outside the CDR3, taken from reference TRBV2 and TRBJ1-2): EPEVTQTPSHQVTQMGQEVILRCVPISNHLYFYWYRQILGQKVEFLVSFYNNEISEKSEIFDDQFSVERPDGSNFTLKIRSTKLEDSAMYFCASKREDYGYTFGSGTRLTVV.

This clonotype has a count of ten or more. The chain joins TRBV12-3 or TRBV12-4 to TRBJ1-5, with D possibly matching TRBD1 (6 bases). The V and J ends lost 4 bases and 2 bases respectively, with 9 bases between them. There are 14 residues in the CDR3. The CDR3 DNA follows: TGTGCCAGCAGTTCACAGGGAGGCAATCAGCCCCAGCATTTT. Translating it yields CASSSQGGNQPQHF.

This clonotype has a count of ten or more. The J gene is TRBJ2-2, the V gene TRBV28, with D possibly being TRBD2 (7 bases). V lost 4 bases and J lost 4, with 13 bases in between. CDR1 is MDHEN, CDR2 SYDVKM, per germline. The length of the CDR3 is 15 residues. CDR3 nucleotides: TGTGCCAGCAGTTCGCCAGGGGAGGGCACCGGGGAGCTGTTTTTT. Translated, it gives CASSSPGEGTGELFF.

This clonotype has a count of ten or more. The chain joins TRBV12-3 or TRBV12-4 to TRBJ2-2, with D hard to call. V was cut by 6 bases and J by 1 base, with 9 bases left in between. The CDR3 is 14 residues long. This CDR3 is CASRIHGNTGELFF. The CDR3 DNA follows: TGTGCCAGCAGGATTCACGGGAACACCGGGGAGCTGTTTTTT.

The table lists this clonotype with many counts. This sequence joins TRBV10-3 and TRBJ2-3, with TRBD2 identical over 11 bases. CDR3 length: 16 residues. Germline CDR1 reads ENHRY; CDR2 reads SYGVKD. V trimming: 6 bases; J trimming: 0 bases; junction bases outside the gene matches: 5. The CDR3 protein is CAISLLAGGSTDTQYF. CDR3 coding DNA: TGTGCCATCAGCCTCTTAGCGGGGGGGAGCACAGATACGCAGTATTTT.

J is TRBJ1-1 and V is TRBV9; no clear D gene. This CDR3 is 16 amino acids long. Trimming stripped 0 bases from V and 4 bases from J, with 16 bases between. The germline V gene has CDR1 SGDLS and CDR2 YYNGEE. CDR3 loop: CASSVGLFGKSTEAFF. The CDR3 region has the DNA TGTGCCAGCAGCGTAGGCCTTTTCGGGAAGAGCACTGAAGCTTTCTTT.

This clonotype was counted only a few times. The rearrangement joins TRBV29-1 to TRBJ2-2; 9 bases map to TRBD1. The ends lost 5 bases at V and 2 bases at J; junction bases unmatched: 3. Germline CDR1 reads SQVTM; CDR2 reads ANQGSEA. The CDR3 covers 14 residues. The CDR3 loop reads CSVHRGQNTGELFF. The DNA for the CDR3 is TGCAGCGTTCACAGGGGGCAAAACACCGGGGAGCTGTTTTTT.

V is TRBV2 and J is TRBJ1-5; D remains ambiguous. Trimming took off 5 bases at V and 0 bases at J, with 8 bases between the two ends. CDR1 and CDR2 (germline): SNHLY, FYNNEI. This CDR3 contains 14 residues. This CDR3 reads CASSRENSNQPQHF. As DNA, the CDR3 is TGTGCCAGCAGTCGAGAAAATAGCAATCAGCCCCAGCATTTT.

The gene calls are TRBV7-9 and TRBJ1-2; no reliable D call. There are 14 residues in the CDR3. V dropped 2 bases and J dropped 2 bases, with 9 bases sitting between them. Germline CDR1 and CDR2: SEHNR and FQNEAQ (reference sequence). CDR3 nucleotides: TGTGCCAGCAGCTTATCGGAGCAGAACTATGGCTACACCTTC. This sequence encodes CASSLSEQNYGYTF.

CDR3: CASSPNPGQSTYEQYF. CDR3 coding DNA: TGCGCCAGCAGTCCTAACCCGGGACAGTCAACCTACGAGCAGTACTTC. The V gene is TRBV5-1, the J gene TRBJ2-7, with TRBD1 identical over 7 bases. The germline V gene encodes CDR1 SGHRS and CDR2 YFSETQ. J was trimmed by 2 bases and V by 5 bases; bases with no gene match: 13. The CDR3 runs 16 residues.

This clonotype has a count of ten or more. This chain uses TRBV9 with TRBJ1-4, with TRBD1 as a possible D gene (5 bases). V lost 3 bases to trimming and J lost 11 bases, with 11 bases between them. The length of the CDR3 is 12 residues. CDR1 is SGDLS and CDR2 is YYNGEE in the germline V gene. CDR3 sequence: CASSGGDLKLFF. CDR3 DNA: TGTGCCAGCAGCGGAGGGGACTTGAAACTGTTTTTT. Combining the CDR3 with reference TRBV9 and TRBJ1-4 gives the whole variable domain DSGVTQTPKHLITATGQRVTLRCSPRSGDLSVYWYQQSLDQGLQFLIQYYNGEERAKGNILERFSAQQFPDLHSELNLSSLELGDSALYFCASSGGDLKLFFGSGTQLSVL.

This clonotype occurred many times. The chain carries TRBV6-5 and TRBJ1-6, with 11 bases lining up with TRBD1. This CDR3 spans 14 amino acids. V lost 5 bases to trimming and J lost 8 bases; unmatched junction nucleotides: 2. CDR1 is MNHEY, CDR2 SVGAGI, per germline. The CDR3 DNA reads TGTGCCAGCAGTAGGGACAGGGGGGATTCACCCCTCCACTTT. Amino acids: CASSRDRGDSPLHF.

The V and J genes are TRBV6-2 or TRBV6-3 and TRBJ2-3; D possibly corresponds to TRBD1 (5 bases). Trimming cost V 4 bases and J 2 bases, with 16 bases left between them. The CDR3 is 16 amino acids. From germline, CDR1 is MNHEY and CDR2 SVGEGT. The CDR3, as DNA: TGTGCCAGCAGTTTAGGGCCGCCAGGGTTCACAGATACGCAGTATTTT. Encoded protein: CASSLGPPGFTDTQYF.

This clonotype was observed a few times. The rearrangement links TRBV9 to TRBJ2-3, with D unresolved. CDR1 SGDLS and CDR2 YYNGEE come from the germline V gene. With 4 bases removed from V and 1 base from J, the gap between germline ends came to 10 bases. This CDR3 region has 14 residues. This chain's CDR3 is CASSLTWGTDTQYF. CDR3 nucleotides: TGTGCCAGCAGCTTGACTTGGGGCACAGATACGCAGTATTTT.

This clonotype was counted ten times or more. The chain uses TRBV20-1 and TRBJ1-6; D might be TRBD1 (6 bases). CDR3 size: 16 residues. Per germline, CDR1 DFQATT and CDR2 SNEGSKA (reference sequence). V lost 6 bases to trimming and J lost 0 bases, with 15 bases between them. The CDR3 DNA is TGCAGTGCCGGAGGGCACAGGGACTCCTATAATTCACCCCTCCACTTT. It translates to CSAGGHRDSYNSPLHF.

There are a few counts of this clonotype. This rearrangement joins TRBV5-1 to TRBJ2-1; D gene ambiguous. CDR3 size: 14 residues. Germline CDR1 is SGHRS and CDR2 is YFSETQ. V lost 2 bases and J lost 6, with 12 bases in between. Here the CDR3 reads CASSLIPASNEQFF. The CDR3 nucleotides read TGCGCCAGCAGCTTAATTCCAGCTAGCAATGAGCAGTTCTTC.

This clonotype has ten or more counts. The genes are TRBV5-1 and TRBJ1-6; the match to TRBD1 covers 7 bases. The CDR3 sequence is 21 residues long. Per the germline V gene, CDR1 is SGHRS and CDR2 is YFSETQ. J was trimmed by 9 bases and V by 0 bases; bases with no gene match: 24. The CDR3 region is CASSLDPIIRGLITVGSPLHF. CDR3 nucleotides: TGCGCCAGCAGCTTGGATCCGATTATTAGGGGGCTGATCACGGTCGGTTCACCCCTCCACTTT.